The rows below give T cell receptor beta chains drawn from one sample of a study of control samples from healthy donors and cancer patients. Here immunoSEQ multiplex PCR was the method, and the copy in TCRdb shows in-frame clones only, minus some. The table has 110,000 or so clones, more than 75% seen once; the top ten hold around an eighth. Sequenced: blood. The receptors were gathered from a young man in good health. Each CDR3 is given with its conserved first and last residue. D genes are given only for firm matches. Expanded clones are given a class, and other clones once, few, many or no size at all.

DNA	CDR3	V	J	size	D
TGTGCCAGCAGTTATTATAAGAACACTGAAGCTTTCTTT	CASSYYKNTEAFF	TRBV6-5	TRBJ1-1	NA	NA
TGTGCCAGTAGTTCACATTCGGGGCTTGATGAGCAGTTCTTC	CASSSHSGLDEQFF	TRBV19	TRBJ2-1	once	NA
TGTGCCAGGGCAAAGGCGAACACTGAAGCTTTCTTT	CARAKANTEAFF	TRBV2	TRBJ1-1	once	NA
TGTGCCAGCAGTTTGAACAGAGAACTTGGCTACACCTTC	CASSLNRELGYTF	TRBV12-3/TRBV12-4	TRBJ1-2	NA	NA
TGCGCCAGCAGCTTGGCACAAGAGACCCAGTACTTC	CASSLAQETQYF	TRBV5-1	TRBJ2-5	few	NA
TGTGCCATCAGTGAATACGAGGGGCGGGACACTGAAGCTTTCTTT	CAISEYEGRDTEAFF	TRBV10-3	TRBJ1-1	NA	NA
TGCGCCACCTCCTGGGGCGAGGATCAGCCCCAGCATTTT	CATSWGEDQPQHF	TRBV10-2	TRBJ1-5	NA	NA
TGTGCCAGCAGTCTAGGGCTCACCGGGGAGCTGTTTTTT	CASSLGLTGELFF	TRBV2	TRBJ2-2	few	NA
TGCGCCAGCAACCGAGAGGTCACGACCTATGGCTACACCTTC	CASNREVTTYGYTF	TRBV5-1	TRBJ1-2	NA	NA
TGTGCCAGCAGTCCCGTTCGGGCAGGGGCTGATGGCTACACCTTC	CASSPVRAGADGYTF	TRBV2	TRBJ1-2	NA	NA
TGTGCCTGGAGAGGGCAGGGGGATTCACCCCTCCACTTT	CAWRGQGDSPLHF	TRBV30	TRBJ1-6	few	TRBD1
TGTGCCAGCAGCCCAAGGTGGGCAGGGGTAGGAAACACCATATATTTT	CASSPRWAGVGNTIYF	TRBV7-2	TRBJ1-3	NA	NA
TGTGCCAGCAGTGTGACGGTTAGGGATCAGCCCCAGCATTTT	CASSVTVRDQPQHF	TRBV2	TRBJ1-5	once	NA
TGCGCCAGCAGCCCCTCCCAACGGCGGGGGGTAGATACGCAGTATTTT	CASSPSQRRGVDTQYF	TRBV5-1	TRBJ2-3	NA	TRBD2
TGTGCCAGCAGCCTGGGACAGGGGCCGAATGAAAAACTGTTTTTT	CASSLGQGPNEKLFF	TRBV7-9	TRBJ1-4	NA	TRBD1
TGTGCCAGCAGTGTCGACAGCGGAAAGACCCAGTACTTC	CASSVDSGKTQYF	TRBV27	TRBJ2-5	NA	NA
TGCGCCAGCAGCCTCGGAGGGACAGGGGGTTACGAGCAGTACTTC	CASSLGGTGGYEQYF	TRBV5-1	TRBJ2-7	NA	TRBD1
TGCGCCAGCAGCCCCGAGTCCTACAATGAGCAGTTCTTC	CASSPESYNEQFF	TRBV5-1	TRBJ2-1	NA	NA
TGTGCCAGCAGCGAAAGCTTTTACGAGCAGTACTTC	CASSESFYEQYF	TRBV7-2	TRBJ2-7	NA	NA
TGCGCCAGCCTACTCCGAGGCGGACCGAACACCGGGGAGCTGTTTTTT	CASLLRGGPNTGELFF	TRBV5-1	TRBJ2-2	NA	NA
TGTGCCAGCGACAGGAGCTCCTATAATTCACCCCTCCACTTT	CASDRSSYNSPLHF	TRBV2	TRBJ1-6	once	NA
TGTGCCAGCAGCGTAACGGGGTCCGGCGCTGAAGCTTTCTTT	CASSVTGSGAEAFF	TRBV9	TRBJ1-1	NA	NA
TGTGCCAGTAGTATTCTGGGGACCGATTTTTCTAGCACAGATACGCAGTATTTT	CASSILGTDFSSTDTQYF	TRBV19	TRBJ2-3	NA	NA
TGCGCCAGCAGCTTGCCTAGCGGGGGGGTCGCAGATACGCAGTATTTT	CASSLPSGGVADTQYF	TRBV5-1	TRBJ2-3	NA	TRBD2
TGTGCCAGTAGTATCATTGGCAGGGAAGATCAGCCCCAGCATTTT	CASSIIGREDQPQHF	TRBV19	TRBJ1-5	NA	NA
TGTGCCAGCAGCTTAGGGGACAGGGGGCCGATCTTC	CASSLGDRGPIF	TRBV7-3	TRBJ2-1	NA	TRBD1
TGTGCCAGCTCACCGGGCAGGGGGCACACTGAAGCTTTCTTT	CASSPGRGHTEAFF	TRBV18	TRBJ1-1	NA	TRBD1
TGTGCCAGCAGCCAAGCTTGGCGGGACAACTATCAGCCCCAGCATTTT	CASSQAWRDNYQPQHF	TRBV4-2	TRBJ1-5	NA	NA
TGTGCCAGCAGCTTCACAGGGGATCAGCCCCAGCATTTT	CASSFTGDQPQHF	TRBV12-3/TRBV12-4	TRBJ1-5	NA	TRBD1
TGTGCCAGCAGCTCACGAAACATTCAGTACTTC	CASSSRNIQYF	TRBV13	TRBJ2-4	NA	NA
TGTGCCAGCAGCCGTCAGGAGAACTATGGCTACACCTTC	CASSRQENYGYTF	TRBV5-4	TRBJ1-2	NA	NA
TGTGCCAGCAGCCGCAAAGCGACAGGGGGCGAAACCGCGTATAATTCACCCCTCCACTTT	CASSRKATGGETAYNSPLHF	TRBV4-2	TRBJ1-6	NA	TRBD1
TGTGCCAGCAGCTTAGCGCTAACCGGGGAGCTGTTTTTT	CASSLALTGELFF	TRBV7-2	TRBJ2-2	NA	NA
TGTGCCAGCAGTTTGGGGGCTCCAAATCAGCCCCAGCATTTT	CASSLGAPNQPQHF	TRBV28	TRBJ1-5	NA	NA
TGTGCCAGTAGTGCTTCCACGAAACAGGGGAACTATGGCTACACCTTC	CASSASTKQGNYGYTF	TRBV19	TRBJ1-2	NA	TRBD1
TGTGCCACCAGTGATTCCAGGGTAGGAACAGATACGCAGTATTTT	CATSDSRVGTDTQYF	TRBV24-1	TRBJ2-3	NA	NA
TGTGCCAGCTCACGAGGGCAGGGGACTAGCACAGATACGCAGTATTTT	CASSRGQGTSTDTQYF	TRBV18	TRBJ2-3	NA	NA
TGCAGCGTTGAAGGGAAGAAAGGCTACACCTTC	CSVEGKKGYTF	TRBV29-1	TRBJ1-2	NA	NA